The clone carrying this T cell receptor (beta chain) appeared a few times. The data stem from a study of PD-L1 blockade in urothelial cancer. At the level of the study: Analyzed time points were 3 weeks (second dose) and 6 weeks after therapy began.

Clones were read by immunoSEQ multiplex PCR, and TCRdb kept only the in-frame ones, dropping some. The data hold 83,000 or so clones, with approximately 87% observed a single time. Germline V lookup: CDR1 MNHEY, CDR2 SMNVEV (reference sequence). The CDR3 is made up of 15 amino acids. V was pared by 7 bases and J by 7 bases, with 8 bases of the junction left unmatched. Regarding time point: peripheral blood 6 weeks after treatment start. Pretreatment and on-treatment blood mononuclear cell samples were taken, totaling between 1 and 8 time points per patient. The TCR originated in a man aged 65-85 years with urothelial cancer. The gene calls are TRBV27 and TRBJ2-2; 11 nucleotides align to TRBD2. The sample in question was PBMCs, obtained around atezolizumab (anti-PD-L1) treatment. The CDR3 loop is CASTFSGRDFGELFF. The CDR3 nucleotides are TGTGCCAGCACCTTTAGCGGGAGGGATTTCGGGGAGCTGTTTTTT.